This T cell receptor (beta chain) was observed in a study of beta chain features in type 1 diabetes. Across the study: All samples together contributed 95 million to 110 million sorted cells for examination.

This clone was observed a few times. Germline V CDR1 and CDR2: MNHNY, SVGAGI (reference sequence). The CDR3 contains 15 residues. V lost 6 bases and J 3 bases, leaving 15 bases between the germline ends. Purity exceeded 95% in all sorted populations. The study reverse transcribed the entire isolated RNA, so it sequenced expressed TCRB transcripts. Sequenced by immunoSEQ multiplex PCR; TCRdb stores in-frame clones only, minus some. Among around 140,000 clones listed, about 9.4% were seen once. The chain joins TRBV6-6 to TRBJ1-5; perhaps TRBD1 as D (6 bases). Source material: naive CD4+ T cells from blood. The source is a man aged 18 to 29 in good health. CDR3 sequence: CASRLDSASNQPQHF. CDR3 sequence (DNA): TGTGCCAGCAGACTGGACAGTGCCTCCAATCAGCCCCAGCATTTT.